The clone carrying this T cell receptor beta chain was seen many times. Its cognate antigen is unknown. These data come from a study of regulatory T cells in long-lasting Graves disease. For TCR beta, libraries came from iRepertoire HTBI primers and Arm-PCR of CDR3 regions. MiXCR, applied by TCRdb to the multiplex PCR reads, yields one record per CDR3 protein. The sample has hundreds of thousands of distinct CDR3 sequences, 16% seen once. This sample's time point: newly diagnosed GD, antithyroid drugs for less than 3 months. PBMCs were the source of the RNA used for TCR sequencing. Study-wide points: Blood alone, not thyroid tissue, was studied. Persistent cases favored TRBV28, TRBJ1-2 and TRBJ2-5.

The CDR3 sequence is 16 residues long. CDR1 is LGHDT and CDR2 is YNNKEL in the germline V gene (reference sequence). Trimming took 0 bases from V and 0 from J, leaving 8 bases between them. This sample was also put to use in a study of T cells in Graves' hyperthyroidism and ophthalmopathy. That paper notes: Those with hyperthyroidism were 18 to 65 years old, newly diagnosed, and ill for under 2 months.

The material was peripheral blood mononuclear cells (PBMCs), obtained at new diagnosis, from a patient treated with antithyroid drugs. The TCR originated in a man aged 40-49 years with Graves disease. V usage is TRBV3-1 and J usage is TRBJ1-4, with TRBD1 as a possible D gene (5 bases). The CDR3 here is CASSQEGQTTNEKLFF. CDR3 coding DNA: TGTGCCAGCAGCCAAGAGGGGCAGACAACTAATGAAAAACTGTTTTTT.